This T cell receptor (beta chain) was captured in a study of blood T cell repertoires in COVID-19. The germline V gene encodes CDR1 SNHLY and CDR2 FYNNEI. The CDR3 sequence is 14 residues long. V shed 5 bases and J 5 bases; nucleotides not matched to a gene: 6. Measured with immunoSEQ multiplex PCR; TCRdb has only the in-frame clones, and not every one. This sample has over 75,000 clones, with approximately 90% found just once. The receptor's source is a human donor with COVID-19, enrolled during active disease. The donor label of this sample is uncertain. The gene calls are TRBV2 and TRBJ1-2; 9 bases are a match to TRBD1. What was sequenced was peripheral blood. Written as DNA, the CDR3 is TGTGCCAGCAGTTTACAGGGGGCAGAGTATGGCTACACCTTC. Protein product: CASSLQGAEYGYTF. The full variable domain, its missing parts supplied by reference TRBV2 and TRBJ1-2, is EPEVTQTPSHQVTQMGQEVILRCVPISNHLYFYWYRQILGQKVEFLVSFYNNEISEKSEIFDDQFSVERPDGSNFTLKIRSTKLEDSAMYFCASSLQGAEYGYTFGSGTRLTVV.